This T cell receptor (beta chain) derives from a study of early T cells in non-severe SARS-CoV-2 infection. The library protocol tagged individual cDNA molecules with unique molecular identifiers. TCRdb used MiXCR to reprocess the 5' RACE reads, holding one entry per CDR3 protein. The sample lists around 89,000 distinct CDR3 sequences; approximately 14% were seen once. Germline-derived CDR1 and CDR2 are SGHVS and FNYEAQ. The ends were cut back, 6 bases at V and 3 bases at J, with 10 bases in the middle. The CDR3 length is 13 residues. The gene calls are TRBV7-6 and TRBJ2-3; the D is unclear. The TCR was taken from an adult who was a healthcare worker with PCR-confirmed SARS-CoV-2 infection or an uninfected control (not recorded which). Input material: whole blood. The CDR3: CASSYLLTDTQYF. The CDR3 nucleotides read TGTGCCAGCAGTTACCTACTGACAGATACGCAGTATTTT.